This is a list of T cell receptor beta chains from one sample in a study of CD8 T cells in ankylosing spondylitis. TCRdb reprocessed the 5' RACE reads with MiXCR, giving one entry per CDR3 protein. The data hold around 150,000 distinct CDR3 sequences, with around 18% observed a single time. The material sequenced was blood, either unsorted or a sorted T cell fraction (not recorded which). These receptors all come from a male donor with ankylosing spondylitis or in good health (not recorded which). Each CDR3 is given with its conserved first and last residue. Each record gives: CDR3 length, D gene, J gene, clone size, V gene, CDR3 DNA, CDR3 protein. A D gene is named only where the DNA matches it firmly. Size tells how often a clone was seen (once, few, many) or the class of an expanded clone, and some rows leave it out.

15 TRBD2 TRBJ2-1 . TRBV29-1 TGCAGCGTTGAAGAGGGGGGGGTCTTCTACAATGAGCAGTTCTTC CSVEEGGVFYNEQFF
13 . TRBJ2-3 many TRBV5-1 TGCGCCAGCCAAGGTACAAACACAGATACGCAGTATTTT CASQGTNTDTQYF
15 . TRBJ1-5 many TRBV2 TGTGCCAGCAGTGAAGATAGGGACCTAAGCCAGCCCCAGCATTTT CASSEDRDLSQPQHF
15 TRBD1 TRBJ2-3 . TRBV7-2 TGTGCCAGCAGCGTGGACAGGGGGTTCGCAGATACGCAGTATTTT CASSVDRGFADTQYF
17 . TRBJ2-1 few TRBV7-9 TGTGCCAGCAGCTCGATATTAGGAGGGAGTTCCTACAATGAGCAGTTCTTC CASSSILGGSSYNEQFF
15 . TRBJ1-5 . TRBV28 TGTGCCAGCAGCCCTCCCACAGGGAGCAATCAGCCCCAGCATTTT CASSPPTGSNQPQHF
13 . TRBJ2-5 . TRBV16 TGTGCCAGCAGCCAATTCCCCGGGGAGACCCAGTACTTC CASSQFPGETQYF
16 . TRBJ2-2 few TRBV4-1 TGCGCCAGCAGCCAACCCGACAGGAGGAACACCGGGGAGCTGTTTTTT CASSQPDRRNTGELFF
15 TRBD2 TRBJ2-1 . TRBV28 TGTGCCAGCAGCTGGGGACTAGCGGGAGTCAATGAGCAGTTCTTC CASSWGLAGVNEQFF
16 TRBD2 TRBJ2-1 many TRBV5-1 TGCGCCAGCAGCTTGGAAGGGACTAGCTCCTACAATGAGCAGTTCTTC CASSLEGTSSYNEQFF
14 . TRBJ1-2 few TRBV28 TGTGCCAGCAGTTCCCGGTCCAGCTACTATGGCTACACCTTC CASSSRSSYYGYTF
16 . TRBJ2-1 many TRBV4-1 TGCGCCAGCAGCCAAGGGGGCGGGGTCCTCTACAATGAGCAGTTCTTC CASSQGGGVLYNEQFF
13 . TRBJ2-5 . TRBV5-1 TGCGCCAGCAGTTGGACGGTTCTTCAGACCCAGTACTTC CASSWTVLQTQYF
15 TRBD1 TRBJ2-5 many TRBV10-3 TGTGCCATCAGTGAAAGGAACAGGGGCGAAGAGACCCAGTACTTC CAISERNRGEETQYF
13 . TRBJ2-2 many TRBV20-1 TGCAGTGCTAGGTCAGGGTCCACCGGGGAGCTGTTTTTT CSARSGSTGELFF
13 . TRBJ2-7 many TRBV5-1 TGCGCCAGCAGCCTGGGACTTGGCTACGAGCAGTACTTC CASSLGLGYEQYF
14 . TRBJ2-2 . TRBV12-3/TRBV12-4 TGTGCCAGCAGTTTGCTGTTGAACACCGGGGAGCTGTTTTTT CASSLLLNTGELFF
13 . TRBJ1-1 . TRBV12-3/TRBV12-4 TGTGCCAGCAGACCGTCCCTGAACACTGAAGCTTTCTTT CASRPSLNTEAFF
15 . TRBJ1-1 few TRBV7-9 TGTGCCAGCAGCTTCGTCCGCGAAATGAACACTGAAGCTTTCTTT CASSFVREMNTEAFF
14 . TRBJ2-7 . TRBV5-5 TGTGCCAGCAGCTCCCGGGCAGTTCCCTACGAGCAGTACTTC CASSSRAVPYEQYF
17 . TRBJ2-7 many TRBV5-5 TGTGCCAGCAGCTTCGGCGTGACGACTCCATCTTATTGGGAGCAGTACTTC CASSFGVTTPSYWEQYF
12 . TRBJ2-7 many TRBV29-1 TGCAGCGCCCGGGACGGATCCTACGAGCAGTACTTC CSARDGSYEQYF
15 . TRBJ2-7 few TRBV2 TGTGCCAGCAGTGAAGGCGCTTACAGCTCCTACGAGCAGTACTTC CASSEGAYSSYEQYF
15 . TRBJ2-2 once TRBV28 TGTGCCACCTACCGAGCGAGCGGCTACACCGGGGAGCTGTTTTTT CATYRASGYTGELFF
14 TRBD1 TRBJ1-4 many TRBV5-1 TGCGCCAGCAGCCGGACAGGGAGTAATGAAAAACTGTTTTTT CASSRTGSNEKLFF
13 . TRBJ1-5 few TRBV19 TGTGCCAGTAGTCGCACCCAGAATCAGCCCCAGCATTTT CASSRTQNQPQHF
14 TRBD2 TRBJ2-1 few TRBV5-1 TGCGCCAGCAGCCGTAGGGGAATAGCGGGAGAGCAGTTCTTC CASSRRGIAGEQFF
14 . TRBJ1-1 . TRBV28 TGTGCCAGCAGAACCCACAGTATGCACACTGAAGCTTTCTTT CASRTHSMHTEAFF
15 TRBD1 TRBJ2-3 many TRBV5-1 TGCGCCAGCAGCCCGGGGACAGTCAGCACAGATACGCAGTATTTT CASSPGTVSTDTQYF
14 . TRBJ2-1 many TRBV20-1 TGCAGTGCTAGGTCGGGGGTCACCTACAATGAGCAGTTCTTC CSARSGVTYNEQFF
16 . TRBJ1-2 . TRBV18 TGTGCCAGCTCAAGTCCGGTCGGGGTCCTCTCCTATGGCTACACCTTC CASSSPVGVLSYGYTF
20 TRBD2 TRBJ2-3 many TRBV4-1 TGCGCCAGCAGCCAAGGTCCCATGACCGGGACTAGCGGGATGGGAGATACGCAGTATTTT CASSQGPMTGTSGMGDTQYF
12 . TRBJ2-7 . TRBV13 TGTGCCACCCGGCCAGTCTCCTACGAGCAGTACTTC CATRPVSYEQYF
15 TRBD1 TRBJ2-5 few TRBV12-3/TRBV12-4 TGTGCCAGCAGTTCGGGACAGACACCGCAAGAGACCCAGTACTTC CASSSGQTPQETQYF
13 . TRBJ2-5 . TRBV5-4 TGTGCCAGCAGCTTGACTCGAAAAGAGACCCAGTACTTC CASSLTRKETQYF
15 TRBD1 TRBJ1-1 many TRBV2 TGTGCCAGCAGTCTGACAGGGGGCCGTGGCACTGAAGCTTTCTTT CASSLTGGRGTEAFF
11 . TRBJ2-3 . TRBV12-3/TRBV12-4 TGTGGGACAGCTAGCACAGATACGCAGTATTTT CGTASTDTQYF
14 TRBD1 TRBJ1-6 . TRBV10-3 TGTGCCTCACAATCGGACAGGGGCGAGTCACCCCTCCACTTT CASQSDRGESPLHF
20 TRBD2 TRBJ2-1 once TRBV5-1 TGCGCCAGCAGCTCAACACCGATGGGTTCTAGCGGGAGTTCCTACAATGAGCAGTTCTTC CASSSTPMGSSGSSYNEQFF
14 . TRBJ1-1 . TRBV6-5 TGTGCCAGCCGCCGGGCGAGGAAGTGGACTGAAGCTTTCTTT CASRRARKWTEAFF
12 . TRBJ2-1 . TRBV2 TGTGCCAGCAGGCCCAGGACAAATGAGCAGTTCTTC CASRPRTNEQFF
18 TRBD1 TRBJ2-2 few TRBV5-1 TGCGCCCGAAGGGACAGGGGGCGAAAACCTACGAACACCGGGGAGCTGTTTTTT CARRDRGRKPTNTGELFF
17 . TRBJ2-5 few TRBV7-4 TGTGCCAGCAGCTTAGCCCAAGCGGTCCCGTACCAAGAGACCCAGTACTTC CASSLAQAVPYQETQYF
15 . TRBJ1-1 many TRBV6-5 TGTGCCAGCAGTTACTCGTCCAGGCCGGGAACTGAAGCTTTCTTT CASSYSSRPGTEAFF
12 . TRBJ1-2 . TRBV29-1 TGCAGCGTTATGCGGTCTCGGAATGGCTACACCTTC CSVMRSRNGYTF
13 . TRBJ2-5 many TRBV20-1 TGCAGTGCTAGTAACCGGGTAGGAAAGACCCAGTACTTC CSASNRVGKTQYF
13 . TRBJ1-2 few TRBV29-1 TGCAGCGTTGACTCGACCGTGAACTATGGCTACACCTTC CSVDSTVNYGYTF
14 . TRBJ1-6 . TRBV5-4 TGTGCCAGCAGCTTGGTAACGAAGCGTTCACCCCTCCACTTT CASSLVTKRSPLHF
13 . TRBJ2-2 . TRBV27 TGTGCCAGCGGAGTGGTCCCTCGCGGGGAGCTGTTTTTT CASGVVPRGELFF
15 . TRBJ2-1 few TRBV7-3 TGTGCCAGCAGCCCTAAGAAAGGCCTCTACAATGAGCAGTTCTTC CASSPKKGLYNEQFF
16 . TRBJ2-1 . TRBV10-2 TGCGCCAGCAGTGCTGCTCGGTGGGGGAGATCCAATGAGCAGTTCTTC CASSAARWGRSNEQFF
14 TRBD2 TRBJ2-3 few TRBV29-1 TGCAGCGTTCGGCGGACTAGCGACACAGATACGCAGTATTTT CSVRRTSDTDTQYF
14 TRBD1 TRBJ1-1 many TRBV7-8 TGTGCCAGCAGTACCGGACAGGGGGAGCCTGAAGCTTTCTTT CASSTGQGEPEAFF
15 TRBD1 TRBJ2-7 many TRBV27 TGTGCCAGCAGTTTTTCCGGGACAGGGCTCTACGAGCAGTACTTC CASSFSGTGLYEQYF
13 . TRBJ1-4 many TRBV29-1 TGCAGCGCCCTTGACGGCCGCAATGAAAAACTGTTTTTT CSALDGRNEKLFF
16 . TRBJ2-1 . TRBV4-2 TGTGCCAGCAGCCAACTAGCGCGGAGCTCCTACAATGAGCAGTTCTTC CASSQLARSSYNEQFF
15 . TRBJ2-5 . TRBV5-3 TGTGCCAACCACTCGGGAGAGGGGGTGCAAGAGACCCAGTACTTC CANHSGEGVQETQYF
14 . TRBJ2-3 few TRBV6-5 TGTGCCAGCAGCCCGACAGGCTACACAGATACGCAGTATTTT CASSPTGYTDTQYF